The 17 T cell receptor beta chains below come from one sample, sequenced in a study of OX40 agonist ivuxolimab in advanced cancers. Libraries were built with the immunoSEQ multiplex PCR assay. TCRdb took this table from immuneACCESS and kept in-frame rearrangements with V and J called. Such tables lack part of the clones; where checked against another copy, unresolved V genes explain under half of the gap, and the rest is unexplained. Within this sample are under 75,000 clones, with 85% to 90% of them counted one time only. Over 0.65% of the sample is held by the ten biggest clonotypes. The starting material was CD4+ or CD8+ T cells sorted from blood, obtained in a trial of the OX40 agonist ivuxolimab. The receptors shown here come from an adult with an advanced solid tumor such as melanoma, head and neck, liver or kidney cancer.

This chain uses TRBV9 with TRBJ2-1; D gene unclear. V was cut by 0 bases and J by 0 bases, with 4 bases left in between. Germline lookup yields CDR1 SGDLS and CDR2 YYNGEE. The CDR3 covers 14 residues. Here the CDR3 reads CASSVASSYNEQFF. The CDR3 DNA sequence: TGTGCCAGCAGCGTAGCTAGCTCCTACAATGAGCAGTTCTTC.

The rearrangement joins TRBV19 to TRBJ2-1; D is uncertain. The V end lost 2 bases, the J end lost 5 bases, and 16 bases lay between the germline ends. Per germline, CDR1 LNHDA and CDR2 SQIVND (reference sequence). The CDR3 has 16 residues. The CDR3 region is CASSINSRSPDNEQFF. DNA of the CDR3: TGTGCCAGTAGTATAAACTCTAGGTCCCCCGACAATGAGCAGTTCTTC.

The CDR3 DNA follows: TGTGCCAGCAAACAACGCTTAGAGGGCGCTGAAGCTTTCTTT. This sequence encodes CASKQRLEGAEAFF. The chain links TRBV6-5 to TRBJ1-1, with D uncertain. Germline V lookup: CDR1 MNHEY, CDR2 SVGAGI. The CDR3 has 14 residues. Trimming took 7 bases from V and 6 from J, leaving 18 bases between them.

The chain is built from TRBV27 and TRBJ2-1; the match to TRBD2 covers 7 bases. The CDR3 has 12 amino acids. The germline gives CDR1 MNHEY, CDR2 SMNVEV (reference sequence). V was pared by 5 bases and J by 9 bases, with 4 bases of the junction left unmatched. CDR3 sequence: CASSPPGGEQFF. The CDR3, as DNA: TGTGCCAGCAGTCCGCCGGGGGGTGAGCAGTTCTTC.

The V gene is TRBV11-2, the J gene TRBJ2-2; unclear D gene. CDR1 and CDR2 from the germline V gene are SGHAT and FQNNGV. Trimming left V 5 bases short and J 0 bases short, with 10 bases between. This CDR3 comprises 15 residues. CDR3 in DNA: TGTGCCAGCAGCCGGTCCTGGACGAACACCGGGGAGCTGTTTTTT. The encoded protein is CASSRSWTNTGELFF.

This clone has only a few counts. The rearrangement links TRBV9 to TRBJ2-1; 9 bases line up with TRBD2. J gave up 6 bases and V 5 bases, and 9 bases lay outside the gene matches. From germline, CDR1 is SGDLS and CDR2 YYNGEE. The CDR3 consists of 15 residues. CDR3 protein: CASRREGLAGNEQFF. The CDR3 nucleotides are TGTGCCAGCAGAAGGGAGGGACTAGCTGGCAATGAGCAGTTCTTC.

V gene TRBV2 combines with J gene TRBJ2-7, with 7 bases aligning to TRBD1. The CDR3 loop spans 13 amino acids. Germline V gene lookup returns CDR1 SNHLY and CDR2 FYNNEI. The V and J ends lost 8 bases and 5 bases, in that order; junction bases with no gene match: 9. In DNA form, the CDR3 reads TGTGCCAGCGAAACAAACAGGGGCAACGAGCAGTACTTC. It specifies CASETNRGNEQYF.

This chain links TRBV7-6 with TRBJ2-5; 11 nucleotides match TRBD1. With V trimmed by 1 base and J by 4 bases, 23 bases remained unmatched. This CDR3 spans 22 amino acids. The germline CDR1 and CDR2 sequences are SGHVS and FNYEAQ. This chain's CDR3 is CASSLVPPRIRDRGILRETQYF. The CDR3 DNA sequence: TGTGCCAGCAGCTTAGTCCCCCCCCGGATTCGGGACAGGGGGATCCTAAGAGAGACCCAGTACTTC.

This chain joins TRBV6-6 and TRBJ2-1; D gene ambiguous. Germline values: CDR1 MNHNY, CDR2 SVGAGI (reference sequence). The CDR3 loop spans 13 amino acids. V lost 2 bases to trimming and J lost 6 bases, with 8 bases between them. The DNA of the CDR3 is TGTGCCAGCAGTTACCCTCTTCCCAATGAGCAGTTCTTC. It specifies CASSYPLPNEQFF.

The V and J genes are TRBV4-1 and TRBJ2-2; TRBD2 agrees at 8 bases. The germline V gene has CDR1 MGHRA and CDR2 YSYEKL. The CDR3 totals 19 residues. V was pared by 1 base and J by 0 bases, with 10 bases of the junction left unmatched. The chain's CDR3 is CASSQVWGGSGTNTGELFF. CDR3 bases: TGCGCCAGCAGCCAAGTATGGGGAGGTAGCGGGACGAACACCGGGGAGCTGTTTTTT.

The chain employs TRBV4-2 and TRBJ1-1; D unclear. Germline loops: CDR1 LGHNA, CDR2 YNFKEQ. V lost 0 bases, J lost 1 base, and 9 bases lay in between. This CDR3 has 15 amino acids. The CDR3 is CASSQDHHPNTEAFF. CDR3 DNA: TGTGCCAGCAGCCAAGACCACCACCCGAACACTGAAGCTTTCTTT.

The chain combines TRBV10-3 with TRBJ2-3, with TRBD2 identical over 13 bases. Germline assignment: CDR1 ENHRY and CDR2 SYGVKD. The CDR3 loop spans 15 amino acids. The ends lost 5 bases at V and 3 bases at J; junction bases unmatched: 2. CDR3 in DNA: TGTGCCATCAGTACGGGACTAGCGGGAACAGATACGCAGTATTTT. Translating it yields CAISTGLAGTDTQYF.

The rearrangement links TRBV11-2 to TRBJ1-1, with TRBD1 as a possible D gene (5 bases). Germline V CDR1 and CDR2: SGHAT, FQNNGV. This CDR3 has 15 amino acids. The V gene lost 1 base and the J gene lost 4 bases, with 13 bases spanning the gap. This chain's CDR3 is CASSLVGVRGTEAFF. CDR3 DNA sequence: TGTGCCAGCAGCTTAGTGGGGGTTCGGGGCACTGAAGCTTTCTTT.

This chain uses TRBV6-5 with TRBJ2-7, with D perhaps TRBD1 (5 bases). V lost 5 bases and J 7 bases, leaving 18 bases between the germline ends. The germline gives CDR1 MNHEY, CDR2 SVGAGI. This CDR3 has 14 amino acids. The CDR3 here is CASSKGAGPWEQYF. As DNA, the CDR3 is TGTGCCAGCAGTAAAGGGGCCGGGCCGTGGGAGCAGTACTTC.

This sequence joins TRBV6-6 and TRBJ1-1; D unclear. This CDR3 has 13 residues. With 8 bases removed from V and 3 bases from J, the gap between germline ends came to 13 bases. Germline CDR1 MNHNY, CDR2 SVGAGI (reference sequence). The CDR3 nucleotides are TGTGCCAGCGCAAGGGTGAGAGACACTGAAGCTTTCTTT. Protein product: CASARVRDTEAFF.

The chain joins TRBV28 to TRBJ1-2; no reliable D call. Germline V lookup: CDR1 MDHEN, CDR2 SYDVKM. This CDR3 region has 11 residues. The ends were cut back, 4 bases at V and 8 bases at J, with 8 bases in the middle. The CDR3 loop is CASSYLGGYTF. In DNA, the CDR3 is TGTGCCAGCAGTTACTTAGGAGGCTACACCTTC.

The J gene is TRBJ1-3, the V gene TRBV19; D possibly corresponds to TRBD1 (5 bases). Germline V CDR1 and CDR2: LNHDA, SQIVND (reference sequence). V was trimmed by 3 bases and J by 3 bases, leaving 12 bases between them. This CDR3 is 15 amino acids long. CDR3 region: CASSISDTVGNTIYF. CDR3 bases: TGTGCCAGTAGTATCTCGGACACGGTTGGAAACACCATATATTTT.